This entry describes one T cell receptor beta chain. Between the trimmed V and J ends, which lost 5 bases and 1 base, there was a span of 11 bases. Germline CDR1 and CDR2: SGHTS and YDEGEE. The CDR3 loop spans 14 amino acids. These data originate in a study of blood T cell repertoires in COVID-19. Some clones are missing from TCRdb's copy, which holds only in-frame ones; the method was immunoSEQ multiplex PCR. This repertoire shows over 120,000 clones, about 80% found once; its top ten account for less than 3%. The receptor was isolated from a woman between 45 and 65 years old who had recovered from COVID-19. The sequencing sample was made of PBMCs or T cells enriched from blood (not recorded which). V gene TRBV5-8 combines with J gene TRBJ2-3; D possibly corresponds to TRBD2 (6 bases). This chain's CDR3 is CASSWSGGTDTQYF. As DNA, the CDR3 is TGTGCCAGCAGTTGGTCGGGGGGCACAGATACGCAGTATTTT.